This TCR beta chain was obtained from a study of cytotoxic CD8 clonotypes in ibrutinib-treated CLL. The CDR3 extends over 12 amino acids. Germline CDR1 and CDR2: GTSNPN and SVGIG (reference sequence). Unmatched junction bases numbered 3, after V lost 2 bases and J lost 8 bases. The data were produced by immunoSEQ multiplex PCR, yet TCRdb's version contains in-frame clones alone and is incomplete. This sample has 110,000 to 150,000 clones, with 60% to 85% found just once. This TCR came from a human donor with chronic lymphocytic leukemia. This chain links TRBV30 with TRBJ2-4; TRBD2 matches at 7 bases. Sequencing was performed on PBMCs, taken after 24 months of ibrutinib treatment. CDR3 nucleotide sequence: TGTGCCTGGAGTCCCCGGGGGGACATTCAGTACTTC. Amino acid sequence: CAWSPRGDIQYF.